This TCR beta chain was recovered during a study of metastatic and nonmetastatic thyroid tumors. Study overall: Comparative analysis of repertoires was undertaken across blood and tumor or nodule tissue obtained from malignant and benign thyroid patients.

Worth noting for this clone: The antigen is undetermined.

Treatment of any kind had been given to no patient before thyroid surgery. Original analysis: It was from CDR3 differences across clinicopathological groups that a distant-metastasis classifier for papillary thyroid cancer was built. TCRdb redid the clone calls on the PCR reads using MiXCR. Here the V and J calls rest on TCRdb's processing, not on the authors' analysis. The table shows about 13,000 clones, with 20% to 25% occurring only once. This CDR3 has 15 residues. Trimming removed 4 bases from V and 4 bases from J, with 14 bases in between. CDR1 is SGHAT, CDR2 FQDESV, per germline (reference sequence). Study results and caveats: As reported, TCR beta diversity in blood and tumor was significantly higher in malignant thyroid tumors than in benign nodules.

The clonotype comes from a female donor with papillary thyroid cancer or a benign thyroid nodule (not recorded which). Some clones in this sample may be carry-over from other donors' samples. This chain joins TRBV11-1 and TRBJ2-1, with a possible D match to TRBD1 (6 bases). The sample comprised blood. Here the CDR3 DNA reads TGTGCCAGCAGCTCGAACAGGGATCAGTACAATGAGCAGTTCTTC. Translation: CASSSNRDQYNEQFF.